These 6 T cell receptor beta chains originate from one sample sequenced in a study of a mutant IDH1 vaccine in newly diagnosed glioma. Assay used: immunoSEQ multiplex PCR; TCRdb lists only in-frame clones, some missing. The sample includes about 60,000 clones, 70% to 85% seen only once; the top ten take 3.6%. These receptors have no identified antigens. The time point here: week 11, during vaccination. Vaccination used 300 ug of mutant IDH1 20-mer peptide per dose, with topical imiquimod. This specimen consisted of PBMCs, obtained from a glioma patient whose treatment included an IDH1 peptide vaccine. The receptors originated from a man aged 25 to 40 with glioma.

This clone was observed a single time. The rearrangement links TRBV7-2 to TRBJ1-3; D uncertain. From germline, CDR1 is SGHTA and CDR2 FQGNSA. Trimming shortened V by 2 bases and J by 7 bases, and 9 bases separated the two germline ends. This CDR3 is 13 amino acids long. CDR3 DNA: TGTGCCAGCAGCTTATTGGCTCGGAACACCATATATTTT. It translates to CASSLLARNTIYF.

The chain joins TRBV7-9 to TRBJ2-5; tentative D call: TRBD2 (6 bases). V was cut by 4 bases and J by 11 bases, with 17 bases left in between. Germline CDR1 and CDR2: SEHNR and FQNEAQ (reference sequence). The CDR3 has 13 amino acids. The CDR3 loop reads CASSSLSSREQYF. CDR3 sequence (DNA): TGTGCCAGCAGCTCATTGTCCTCTCGGGAGCAGTACTTC.

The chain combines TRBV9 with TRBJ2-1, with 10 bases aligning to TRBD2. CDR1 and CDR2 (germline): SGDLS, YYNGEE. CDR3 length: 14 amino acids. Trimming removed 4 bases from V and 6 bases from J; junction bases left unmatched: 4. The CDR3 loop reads CASSPQRGGNEQFF. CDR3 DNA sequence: TGTGCCAGCAGCCCCCAGCGGGGGGGCAATGAGCAGTTCTTC.

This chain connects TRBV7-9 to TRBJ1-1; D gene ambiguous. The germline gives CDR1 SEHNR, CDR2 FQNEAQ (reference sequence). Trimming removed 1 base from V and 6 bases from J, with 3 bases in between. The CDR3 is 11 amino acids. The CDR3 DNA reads TGTGCCAGCAGCTTAGTTGCTGAAGCTTTCTTT. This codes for CASSLVAEAFF.

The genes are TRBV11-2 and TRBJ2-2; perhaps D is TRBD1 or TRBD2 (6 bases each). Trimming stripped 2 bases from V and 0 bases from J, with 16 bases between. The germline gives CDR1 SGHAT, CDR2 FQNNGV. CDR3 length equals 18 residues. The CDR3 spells CASSLIGVGGSNTGELFF. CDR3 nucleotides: TGTGCCAGCAGCTTAATCGGAGTCGGGGGCTCGAACACCGGGGAGCTGTTTTTT.

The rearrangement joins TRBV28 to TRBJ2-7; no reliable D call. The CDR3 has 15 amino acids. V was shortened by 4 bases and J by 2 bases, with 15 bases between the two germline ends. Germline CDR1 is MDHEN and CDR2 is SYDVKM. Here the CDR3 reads CASSSPGSTTYEQYF. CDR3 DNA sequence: TGTGCCAGCAGTTCCCCGGGCAGTACGACCTACGAGCAGTACTTC.